These 26 T cell receptor beta chains came from one sample sequenced in a study of blood T cell repertoires in COVID-19. The table came from immunoSEQ multiplex PCR; TCRdb's copy has only in-frame clones and leaves some out. The table lists tens of thousands of clones, 60% to 80% of them singletons, with roughly a fifth in the top ten. The sample consisted of peripheral blood. Receptor source: a human donor with active or convalescent COVID-19. The donor label of this sample is uncertain.

About this clone itself: The junction shows a germline mismatch at one end, possibly a read error. J is TRBJ2-1 and V is TRBV5-1; 9 nucleotides agree with TRBD2. Germline CDR1 reads SGHRS; CDR2 reads YFSETQ. The CDR3 totals 15 residues. In DNA form, the CDR3 reads TGCGCCAGCAGCTTCCAGGCTAGCGGGAACAACGAGCAGTTCTTC. It translates to CASSFQASGNNEQFF.

The rearrangement uses TRBV6-2 or TRBV6-3 and TRBJ2-4, with 7 nucleotides matching TRBD1. Germline CDR1 reads MNHEY; CDR2 reads SVGEGT. The trim removed 5 bases at V and 9 bases at J, leaving 13 bases unmatched. This CDR3 spans 15 amino acids. The CDR3 sequence is CASSNGQAQAFIQYF. The CDR3 DNA reads as TGTGCCAGCAGTAACGGACAGGCACAGGCATTCATTCAGTACTTC.

The chain links TRBV30 to TRBJ2-7, with a tentative D call TRBD2 (5 bases). CDR1 is GTSNPN and CDR2 is SVGIG in the germline V gene (reference sequence). The ends were cut back, 5 bases at V and 2 bases at J, with 16 bases in the middle. The CDR3 is 14 residues long. CDR3 amino acids: CAWQTTSGPYEQYF. The CDR3 nucleotides read TGTGCCTGGCAAACCACTAGTGGCCCCTACGAGCAGTACTTC.

The chain recombines TRBV5-1 with TRBJ1-1; D remains unclear. This CDR3 is built from 15 residues. Per germline, CDR1 SGHRS and CDR2 YFSETQ. V lost 0 bases, J lost 10 bases, and 19 bases lay in between. The CDR3 protein is CASSLAESGGRLAFF. The CDR3 nucleotides are TGCGCCAGCAGCTTGGCGGAAAGCGGTGGACGCCTAGCTTTCTTT.

This chain joins TRBV4-1 and TRBJ2-1; 8 bases fit TRBD2. The trim removed 0 bases at V and 4 bases at J, leaving 8 bases unmatched. Germline V gene sequence: CDR1 MGHRA, CDR2 YSYEKL. This CDR3 has 17 amino acids. The chain's CDR3 is CASSQEPTSGFYNEQFF. As DNA, the CDR3 is TGCGCCAGCAGCCAAGAACCTACTAGCGGATTTTACAATGAGCAGTTCTTC.

The rearrangement joins TRBV28 to TRBJ2-1; D is ambiguous. The CDR3 covers 14 residues. Germline V gene lookup returns CDR1 MDHEN and CDR2 SYDVKM. V dropped 6 bases and J dropped 4 bases, with 13 bases sitting between them. CDR3 DNA sequence: TGTGCCAGCAGCCCGAATCGGTTATACAATGAGCAGTTCTTC. Translating gives CASSPNRLYNEQFF.

J is TRBJ2-5 and V is TRBV6-2 or TRBV6-3, with D possibly being TRBD2 (6 bases). The CDR3 length is 17 residues. The germline V gene encodes CDR1 MNHEY and CDR2 SVGEGT. V shed 6 bases and J shed 1 base, with 21 bases lying between them. The chain's CDR3 is CASSPPPLATSQETQYF. As DNA, the CDR3 is TGTGCCAGCAGCCCTCCCCCCCTAGCGACCAGCCAAGAGACCCAGTACTTC.

The V gene is TRBV24-1, the J gene TRBJ1-1; D uncertain. Germline-derived CDR1 and CDR2 are KGHDR and SFDVKD. Trimming removed 0 bases at V and 6 bases at J, with 7 bases between. The CDR3 covers 13 residues. The CDR3 DNA reads as TGTGCCACCAGTGATTTGGGAGGTGCTGAAGCTTTCTTT. Translated: CATSDLGGAEAFF.

This chain uses TRBV10-2 with TRBJ1-5; 9 bases are shared with TRBD1. The junction had 6 bases not matched to a gene; V was cut back by 6 bases and J by 0 bases. This CDR3 contains 16 residues. Germline V gene lookup returns CDR1 WSHSY and CDR2 SAAADI. The CDR3 nucleotides read TGCGCCAGCAGGGACAGGGGCGCCGATAGCAATCAGCCCCAGCATTTT. It specifies CASRDRGADSNQPQHF.

V and J are TRBV9 and TRBJ2-1; 12 positions match TRBD2. The CDR3 has 15 residues. Germline CDR1 is SGDLS and CDR2 is YYNGEE. After removal of 5 bases from V and 9 bases from J, the junction contained 9 bases not matched to a gene. The chain's CDR3 is CASREWTSGNGEQFF. The CDR3 DNA sequence: TGTGCCAGCAGGGAATGGACTAGCGGGAACGGTGAGCAGTTCTTC.

This clone was counted between two and nine times. The chain links TRBV10-3 to TRBJ2-2, with 7 bases fitting TRBD1. After removal of 8 bases from V and 4 bases from J, the junction contained 13 bases not matched to a gene. This CDR3 comprises 16 residues. Germline CDR1 ENHRY, CDR2 SYGVKD. The CDR3 is CAIGAWGQPRTGELFF. DNA of the CDR3: TGTGCCATCGGGGCCTGGGGACAGCCACGCACCGGGGAGCTGTTTTTT.

Comments on this clone: This same CDR3 is encoded by further DNA sequences in the sample. The chain couples TRBV5-4 to TRBJ2-2; 9 nucleotides agree with TRBD2. CDR1 and CDR2 from the germline V gene are SGHNT and YYREEE (reference sequence). V trimming: 4 bases; J trimming: 3 bases; junction bases outside the gene matches: 1. This CDR3 comprises 14 residues. DNA of the CDR3: TGTGCCAGCAGCAGGACTAGCGACACCGGGGAGCTGTTTTTT. Its protein is CASSRTSDTGELFF.

This clone was detected only a few times. The chain uses TRBV9 and TRBJ2-7; 9 nucleotides line up with TRBD1. The CDR3 covers 14 residues. CDR1 is SGDLS and CDR2 is YYNGEE in the germline V gene. J was trimmed by 3 bases and V by 3 bases; bases with no gene match: 4. CDR3 DNA sequence: TGTGCCAGCAGCGAATCGACAGGGGGCTACGAGCAGTACTTC. As protein: CASSESTGGYEQYF.

The chain links TRBV15 to TRBJ2-1; D perhaps matches TRBD2 (6 bases). In germline, CDR1 is LNHNV, CDR2 YYDKDF (reference sequence). V was trimmed by 0 bases and J by 1 base, leaving 13 bases between them. CDR3 length equals 17 residues. CDR3 coding DNA: TGTGCCACCAGCAGAGACGTGGGAGGAAGATCCTACAATGAGCAGTTCTTC. It yields the protein CATSRDVGGRSYNEQFF.

This clone was counted once. The chain uses TRBV7-7 and TRBJ2-5, with 12 nucleotides matching TRBD2. The CDR3 runs to 16 residues. The V segment lost 5 bases and the J segment 5 bases; nucleotides outside the gene matches: 9. Per the germline V gene, CDR1 is SSHAT and CDR2 is FNYEAQ (reference sequence). CDR3 region: CASSPLTSGSSETQYF. CDR3 DNA sequence: TGTGCCAGCAGCCCCCTGACTAGCGGGAGTTCCGAGACCCAGTACTTC.

This clone was detected only a few times. The chain uses TRBV10-3 and TRBJ1-2; D is unclear. The CDR3 runs 13 residues. Trimming removed 6 bases from V and 7 bases from J, with 15 bases in between. In germline, CDR1 is ENHRY, CDR2 SYGVKD. CDR3: CAISAQPRGGYTF. In DNA form, the CDR3 reads TGTGCCATCAGCGCGCAGCCCCGGGGTGGCTACACCTTC.

The chain links TRBV21-1 to TRBJ1-1; the tabulated D call, TRBD1, remains unverified against the DNA. TRBV21-1 is shown as a pseudogene. The CDR3 sequence is 12 residues long. The CDR3 nucleotides read TGTGCCAGCAGCAAAGGTAAAGGGGTCGCTTTCTTT. Translating it yields CASSKGKGVAFF.

The rearrangement links TRBV3-1 (or the pseudogene TRBV3-2) to TRBJ2-7; TRBD1 matches 10 bases. Germline V gives CDR1 LGHDT, CDR2 YNNKEL (reference sequence). Trimming at V came to 4 bases and at J to 6 bases, leaving 6 bases not matched to a gene. CDR3 length: 14 amino acids. The CDR3 sequence is CASSRQGAHGEQYF. Written as DNA, the CDR3 is TGTGCCAGCAGCCGACAGGGGGCGCATGGCGAGCAGTACTTC.

There are a few counts of this clone. The chain links TRBV28 to TRBJ2-2, with 7 bases identical to TRBD2. Germline V gene lookup returns CDR1 MDHEN and CDR2 SYDVKM. This CDR3 has 15 residues. The J segment lost 5 bases and the V segment lost 4 bases, leaving 7 bases of the junction unmatched. The CDR3 region is CASSSGGSGTGELFF. In nucleotides, the CDR3 is TGTGCCAGCAGTTCCGGCGGGAGTGGTACCGGGGAGCTGTTTTTT. The whole variable domain, remainder taken from reference TRBV28 and TRBJ2-2, is DVKVTQSSRYLVKRTGEKVFLECVQDMDHENMFWYRQDPGLGLRLIYFSYDVKMKEKGDIPEGYSVSREKKERFSLILESASTNQTSMYLCASSSGGSGTGELFFGEGSRLTVL.

The chain carries TRBV10-1 and TRBJ2-2, with 7 bases that match TRBD2. Per germline, CDR1 WNHNN and CDR2 SYGVQD (reference sequence). The CDR3 runs 17 residues. After removal of 0 bases from V and 5 bases from J, the junction contained 9 bases not matched to a gene. CDR3 protein: CASSESTGGSVTGELFF. As DNA, the CDR3 is TGCGCCAGCAGTGAGTCGACGGGCGGGAGTGTGACCGGGGAGCTGTTTTTT.

The V and J genes are TRBV6-2 or TRBV6-3 and TRBJ1-2, with D possibly matching TRBD1 (5 bases). The germline CDR1 and CDR2 sequences are MNHEY and SVGEGT. The germline V and J ends were trimmed by 4 bases and 2 bases, with 17 bases remaining between them. The CDR3 spans 16 residues. The CDR3 here is CASSSLRGATNYGYTF. CDR3 DNA sequence: TGTGCCAGCAGTTCGTTAAGGGGCGCTACGAACTATGGCTACACCTTC.

The chain links TRBV5-1 to TRBJ1-4; TRBD1 matches at 11 bases. After removal of 0 bases from V and 8 bases from J, the junction contained 3 bases not matched to a gene. CDR3 size: 15 residues. CDR1 and CDR2 (germline): SGHRS, YFSETQ. The CDR3 loop is CASSLGDRGKEKLFF. CDR3 sequence (DNA): TGCGCCAGCAGCTTGGGGGACAGGGGGAAAGAAAAACTGTTTTTT.

This chain uses TRBV19 with TRBJ2-6; D may be TRBD1 (6 bases). Trimming took 6 bases from V and 2 from J, leaving 11 bases between them. Looked up from germline, CDR1 is LNHDA and CDR2 is SQIVND (reference sequence). CDR3 length: 15 residues. The CDR3 nucleotides are TGTGCCAGTAGGAACAGGGAAGCTGGGGCCAACGTCCTGACTTTC. This codes for CASRNREAGANVLTF.

The chain carries TRBV11-3 and TRBJ1-2; D is ambiguous. Germline CDR1 and CDR2: SGHNT and YENEEA. V was cut by 1 base and J by 9 bases, with 9 bases left in between. CDR3 length: 12 amino acids. DNA for the CDR3: TGTGCCAGCAGCTTAGGAGGTCCGAGCTACACCTTC. Its translation: CASSLGGPSYTF.

This chain uses TRBV15 with TRBJ1-1; possible D gene TRBD1, 6 bases. CDR1 and CDR2 (germline): LNHNV, YYDKDF (reference sequence). V was pared by 1 base and J by 8 bases, with 14 bases between. The CDR3 has 14 residues. In DNA form, the CDR3 reads TGTGCCACCAGCAGAGGGGACACCCTACGAGAAGCTTTCTTT. It is translated as CATSRGDTLREAFF. Full variable domain (rest looked up from reference TRBV15 and TRBJ1-1): DAMVIQNPRYQVTQFGKPVTLSCSQTLNHNVMYWYQQKSSQAPKLLFHYYDKDFNNEADTPDNFQSRRPNTSFCFLDIRSPGLGDTAMYLCATSRGDTLREAFFGQGTRLTVV.

The chain uses TRBV6-5 and TRBJ2-3, with 9 bases matching TRBD2. V lost 5 bases and J lost 4; bases outside the gene matches: 4. Looked up from germline, CDR1 is MNHEY and CDR2 is SVGAGI. CDR3 length: 14 amino acids. CDR3 in amino acids: CASSPGLAADTQYF. CDR3 DNA sequence: TGTGCCAGCAGTCCGGGACTAGCTGCAGATACGCAGTATTTT.